This entry lists 25 T cell receptor beta chains sequenced from one sample in a study of liver allograft versus peripheral blood T cells. Study overall: What was compared were the T cell receptor repertoires in transplanted livers and those in the peripheral blood of recipients.

MiXCR, run by TCRdb on the reads, gives a single entry per CDR3 protein. Of about 2,800 distinct CDR3 sequences listed, approximately 15% are singletons. Receptor source: a human patient who had a liver transplant. The T cells may partly be graft donor cells.

At least ten counts were recorded for this clonotype. V usage is TRBV30 and J usage is TRBJ1-1; D is unresolved. The CDR3 has 13 residues. Germline V gene lookup returns CDR1 GTSNPN and CDR2 SVGIG (reference sequence). Trimming stripped 2 bases from V and 6 bases from J, with 13 bases between. CDR3 protein: CAWSPSRLAEAFF. CDR3 DNA sequence: TGTGCCTGGAGTCCCTCCCGGCTGGCTGAAGCTTTCTTT. Full variable domain (outside the CDR3, taken from reference TRBV30 and TRBJ1-1): SQTIHQWPATLVQPVGSPLSLECTVEGTSNPNLYWYRQAAGRGLQLLFYSVGIGQISSEVPQNLSASRPQDRQFILSSKKLLLSDSGFYLCAWSPSRLAEAFFGQGTRLTVV.

By its share, this clonotype is medium-sized (0.01 to 0.1%). The chain's CDR3 is CASSLSWGTGYTEAFF. The DNA of the CDR3 is TGTGCCAGCAGTTTATCGTGGGGGACAGGGTACACTGAAGCTTTCTTT. This sequence joins TRBV27 and TRBJ1-1; 9 bases fit TRBD1. Germline assignment: CDR1 MNHEY and CDR2 SMNVEV (reference sequence). With 0 bases clipped from V and 3 bases from J, the junction kept 5 bases outside the gene matches. This CDR3 comprises 16 residues.

The rearrangement uses TRBV7-9 and TRBJ1-4; D gene ambiguous. Deletions cut 4 bases from V and 11 bases from J, with 17 bases between. CDR3 length equals 14 residues. Germline V gene data show CDR1 as SEHNR and CDR2 as FQNEAQ (reference sequence). The CDR3 region is CASSSSVLGRKLFF. DNA for the CDR3: TGTGCCAGCAGCTCCTCGGTGTTGGGTCGGAAACTGTTTTTT.

By share of the sample, this clonotype is medium-sized (0.01 to 0.1%). This chain connects TRBV6-5 to TRBJ1-6; a possible D gene is TRBD1 (5 bases). V gave up 5 bases and J gave up 5 bases, with 16 bases separating them. The CDR3 totals 16 residues. CDR1 and CDR2 (germline): MNHEY, SVGAGI. The CDR3 DNA follows: TGTGCCAGCAGTACCCTCCTGGGGCTCGATAATTCACCCCTCCACTTT. This sequence encodes CASSTLLGLDNSPLHF.

By frequency in the sample, this clonotype is medium-sized (0.01 to 0.1%). The chain recombines TRBV19 with TRBJ1-2; possibly TRBD1 for D (5 bases). The CDR3 loop spans 17 amino acids. Germline V lookup: CDR1 LNHDA, CDR2 SQIVND (reference sequence). With 8 bases removed from V and 1 base from J, the gap between germline ends came to 23 bases. The CDR3 nucleotides are TGTGCCAGTGGGGCCAACCGGGGCATGATCGGTAACTATGGCTACACCTTC. This translates into CASGANRGMIGNYGYTF.

This chain links TRBV7-9 with TRBJ2-7, with TRBD2 matching over 9 bases. V was pared by 5 bases and J by 2 bases, with 10 bases of the junction left unmatched. The CDR3 consists of 16 residues. Germline assignment: CDR1 SEHNR and CDR2 FQNEAQ (reference sequence). CDR3 DNA: TGTGCCAGCAGCAGCCAAGGTAGCGGGAGCCCCTACGAGCAGTACTTC. Its translation is CASSSQGSGSPYEQYF.

To note about this clonotype: A much larger clonotype is one base distant, so this may be a read error. The chain recombines TRBV25-1 with TRBJ2-7; D perhaps matches TRBD2 (5 bases). The CDR3 covers 12 residues. Germline V gene data show CDR1 as MGHDK and CDR2 as SYGVNS. The CDR3 region has the DNA TGTGTCAGCAGGAGGAACTACTACGAGCAGTACTTC. It is translated as CVSRRNYYEQYF.

This sequence joins TRBV14 and TRBJ2-7; possibly TRBD2 for D (7 bases). This CDR3 has 18 residues. Trimming removed 0 bases at V and 5 bases at J, with 23 bases between. Germline V gene data show CDR1 as SGHDN and CDR2 as FVKESK. CDR3: CASSQDEGGEGHLDEQYF. CDR3 in DNA: TGTGCCAGCAGCCAAGACGAGGGGGGGGAGGGCCACTTAGACGAGCAGTACTTC.

By frequency in the sample, this clonotype is medium-sized (0.01 to 0.1%). This chain links TRBV14 with TRBJ2-7; TRBD2 matches 10 bases. The junction had 5 bases not matched to a gene; V was cut back by 1 base and J by 2 bases. Germline CDR1 is SGHDN and CDR2 is FVKESK. The length of the CDR3 is 16 residues. The CDR3 DNA follows: TGTGCCAGCAGCCAAGTCGGACTAGCGGAAACCTACGAGCAGTACTTC. It yields the protein CASSQVGLAETYEQYF.

This chain links TRBV5-6 with TRBJ1-2; 8 bases map to TRBD1. V shed 3 bases and J 2 bases; nucleotides not matched to a gene: 3. CDR1 is SGHDT and CDR2 is YYEEEE in the germline V gene. The CDR3 covers 14 residues. CDR3 DNA sequence: TGTGCCAGCAGCTGGCGGACAGGGAACTATGGCTACACCTTC. Amino acid sequence: CASSWRTGNYGYTF.

V usage is TRBV9 and J usage is TRBJ2-1, with a possible D match to TRBD1 (6 bases). Trimming pared 3 bases from V and 8 bases from J, leaving 12 bases between. The germline V gene has CDR1 SGDLS and CDR2 YYNGEE. The CDR3 runs to 13 residues. CDR3 nucleotides: TGTGCCAGCAGCGAGGACAGTGGCTATGAGCAGTTCTTC. Its protein is CASSEDSGYEQFF. Combining the CDR3 with reference TRBV9 and TRBJ2-1 gives the whole variable domain DSGVTQTPKHLITATGQRVTLRCSPRSGDLSVYWYQQSLDQGLQFLIQYYNGEERAKGNILERFSAQQFPDLHSELNLSSLELGDSALYFCASSEDSGYEQFFGPGTRLTVL.

Remarks on this clonotype: Germline and junction disagree at one end, which may indicate a read error. The chain employs TRBV5-5 and TRBJ2-2, with a possible D match to TRBD2 (6 bases). Germline V CDR1 and CDR2: SGHKS, YYEKEE (reference sequence). CDR3 length: 16 residues. The CDR3 loop is CTSSLEAGPDTGELFF. The CDR3 nucleotides are TGTACCAGCAGCTTGGAGGCGGGGCCCGACACCGGGGAGCTGTTTTTT.

To note about this clonotype: This probably arose from a read error, given a far larger clone one base away. This chain uses TRBV10-3 with TRBJ1-1; D possibly corresponds to TRBD1 (5 bases). The CDR3 runs to 15 residues. Germline V gene data show CDR1 as ENHRY and CDR2 as SYGVKD. CDR3 sequence: CASSRLDIVNTEAYF. In DNA form, the CDR3 reads TGTGCCAGCAGCCGCCTGGACATCGTGAACACTGAAGCTTACTTT.

This clonotype is judged medium-sized (0.01 to 0.1%). CDR3 bases: TGTGCCAGCAGCTACGGGGGCTATGGCTACACCTTC. Translated, it gives CASSYGGYGYTF. V gene TRBV6-5 combines with J gene TRBJ1-2; D may be TRBD1 (5 bases). CDR1 and CDR2 (germline): MNHEY, SVGAGI. The germline V and J ends were trimmed by 6 bases and 4 bases, with 9 bases remaining between them. The CDR3 totals 12 residues.

This clonotype occurred many times. This chain uses TRBV15 with TRBJ2-1; possibly TRBD2 for D (5 bases). V dropped 3 bases and J dropped 8 bases, with 17 bases sitting between them. This CDR3 has 15 residues. Germline CDR1 and CDR2: LNHNV and YYDKDF (reference sequence). CDR3 bases: TGTGCCACCAGCAGCCCCGGGAAAGCGTCCGATGAGCAGTTCTTC. This translates into CATSSPGKASDEQFF.

This clonotype is classed as medium-sized (0.01 to 0.1%). This chain links TRBV6-6 with TRBJ1-1; D not certain. Germline V gives CDR1 MNHNY, CDR2 SVGAGI (reference sequence). CDR3 size: 15 residues. V shed 6 bases and J shed 0 bases, with 14 bases lying between them. The chain's CDR3 is CASSHLGSMNTEAFF. CDR3 nucleotide sequence: TGTGCCAGCAGCCACCTTGGTTCGATGAACACTGAAGCTTTCTTT.

This clonotype occurred many times. The V and J genes are TRBV7-9 and TRBJ2-7; D is ambiguous. The germline gives CDR1 SEHNR, CDR2 FQNEAQ (reference sequence). V lost 2 bases and J 2 bases, leaving 4 bases between the germline ends. The CDR3 runs 12 residues. The CDR3 is CASSLMTYEQYF. The CDR3 nucleotides are TGTGCCAGCAGCTTAATGACCTACGAGCAGTACTTC. The full variable domain, with the rest looked up from reference TRBV7-9 and TRBJ2-7, is DTGVSQNPRHKITKRGQNVTFRCDPISEHNRLYWYRQTLGQGPEFLTYFQNEAQLEKSRLLSDRFSAERPKGSFSTLEIQRTEQGDSAMYLCASSLMTYEQYFGPGTRLTVT.

By share, this clonotype ranks as medium-sized. This rearrangement joins TRBV7-9 to TRBJ1-5, with 7 bases that match TRBD1. Trimming at V came to 0 bases and at J to 6 bases, leaving 5 bases not matched to a gene. The CDR3 is 15 residues long. Germline V CDR1 and CDR2: SEHNR, FQNEAQ (reference sequence). The CDR3 reads CASSLAGRGIQPQHF. As DNA, the CDR3 is TGTGCCAGCAGCTTAGCTGGCAGGGGGATTCAGCCCCAGCATTTT.

This clonotype is termed medium-sized. The chain uses TRBV5-4 and TRBJ1-1; D is uncertain. The CDR3 covers 14 residues. CDR1 and CDR2 (germline): SGHNT, YYREEE (reference sequence). Trimming took 4 bases from V and 1 from J, leaving 11 bases between them. CDR3 protein: CASSLGGENTEAFF. CDR3 in DNA: TGTGCCAGCAGCCTAGGCGGAGAGAACACTGAAGCTTTCTTT. The whole variable domain, filled in from reference TRBV5-4 and TRBJ1-1, reads ETGVTQSPTHLIKTRGQQVTLRCSSQSGHNTVSWYQQALGQGPQFIFQYYREEENGRGNFPPRFSGLQFPNYSSELNVNALELDDSALYLCASSLGGENTEAFFGQGTRLTVV.

This clonotype was observed at least ten times. CDR3 loop: CASSYGPGQGYEQYF. The CDR3 DNA is TGTGCCAGCAGTTACGGGCCCGGACAGGGCTACGAGCAGTACTTC. The V and J genes are TRBV6-2 or TRBV6-3 and TRBJ2-7, with 8 bases identical to TRBD1. The length of the CDR3 is 15 residues. Germline values: CDR1 MNHEY, CDR2 SVGEGT. V was clipped by 2 bases and J by 3 bases; unmatched bases: 6.

This clonotype occurred once. The rearrangement uses TRBV5-6 and TRBJ2-7, with D possibly matching TRBD2 (5 bases). This CDR3 is 14 amino acids long. V was trimmed by 1 base and J by 2 bases, leaving 10 bases between them. Germline CDR1 is SGHDT and CDR2 is YYEEEE. CDR3 region: CASSLSGWAYEQYF. As DNA, the CDR3 is TGTGCCAGCAGCTTGTCGGGGTGGGCCTACGAGCAGTACTTC. Complete variable domain (other parts from reference TRBV5-6 and TRBJ2-7): DAGVTQSPTHLIKTRGQQVTLRCSPKSGHDTVSWYQQALGQGPQFIFQYYEEEERQRGNFPDRFSGHQFPNYSSELNVNALLLGDSALYLCASSLSGWAYEQYFGPGTRLTVT.

This clonotype was picked up many times. This chain links TRBV27 with TRBJ2-1, with D perhaps matching TRBD2 (5 bases). The V gene's germline CDR1 is MNHEY and CDR2 SMNVEV (reference sequence). This CDR3 is built from 13 residues. Trimming cost V 2 bases and J 10 bases, with 12 bases left between them. The CDR3 here is CASSLDWESEQFF. The CDR3, as DNA: TGTGCCAGCAGTTTAGACTGGGAGAGCGAGCAGTTCTTC.

Judged by abundance, this clonotype is large. V gene TRBV29-1 combines with J gene TRBJ1-1; 11 nucleotides agree with TRBD1. Germline loops: CDR1 SQVTM, CDR2 ANQGSEA. The V and J ends lost 0 bases and 5 bases, in that order; junction bases with no gene match: 2. The CDR3 totals 14 residues. CDR3 amino acids: CSVEDRDRGTEAFF. For the CDR3, the DNA is TGCAGCGTTGAAGATCGGGACAGGGGGACTGAAGCTTTCTTT.

This clonotype was found a few times. The chain combines TRBV30 with TRBJ1-3; D is uncertain. V was shortened by 5 bases and J by 5 bases, with 10 bases between the two germline ends. CDR3 length: 12 amino acids. The germline gives CDR1 GTSNPN, CDR2 SVGIG (reference sequence). This chain's CDR3 is CAWGIIRNTIYF. CDR3 nucleotide sequence: TGTGCCTGGGGGATAATCAGAAACACCATATATTTT.

This clonotype was counted ten times or more. This sequence joins TRBV28 and TRBJ2-6; D is unclear. Germline V gene lookup returns CDR1 MDHEN and CDR2 SYDVKM. V lost 5 bases, J lost 4 bases, and 15 bases lay in between. The CDR3 totals 16 residues. The CDR3 protein is CASSEPEVLGANVLTF. Written as DNA, the CDR3 is TGTGCCAGCAGTGAGCCTGAGGTTCTGGGGGCCAACGTCCTGACTTTC.